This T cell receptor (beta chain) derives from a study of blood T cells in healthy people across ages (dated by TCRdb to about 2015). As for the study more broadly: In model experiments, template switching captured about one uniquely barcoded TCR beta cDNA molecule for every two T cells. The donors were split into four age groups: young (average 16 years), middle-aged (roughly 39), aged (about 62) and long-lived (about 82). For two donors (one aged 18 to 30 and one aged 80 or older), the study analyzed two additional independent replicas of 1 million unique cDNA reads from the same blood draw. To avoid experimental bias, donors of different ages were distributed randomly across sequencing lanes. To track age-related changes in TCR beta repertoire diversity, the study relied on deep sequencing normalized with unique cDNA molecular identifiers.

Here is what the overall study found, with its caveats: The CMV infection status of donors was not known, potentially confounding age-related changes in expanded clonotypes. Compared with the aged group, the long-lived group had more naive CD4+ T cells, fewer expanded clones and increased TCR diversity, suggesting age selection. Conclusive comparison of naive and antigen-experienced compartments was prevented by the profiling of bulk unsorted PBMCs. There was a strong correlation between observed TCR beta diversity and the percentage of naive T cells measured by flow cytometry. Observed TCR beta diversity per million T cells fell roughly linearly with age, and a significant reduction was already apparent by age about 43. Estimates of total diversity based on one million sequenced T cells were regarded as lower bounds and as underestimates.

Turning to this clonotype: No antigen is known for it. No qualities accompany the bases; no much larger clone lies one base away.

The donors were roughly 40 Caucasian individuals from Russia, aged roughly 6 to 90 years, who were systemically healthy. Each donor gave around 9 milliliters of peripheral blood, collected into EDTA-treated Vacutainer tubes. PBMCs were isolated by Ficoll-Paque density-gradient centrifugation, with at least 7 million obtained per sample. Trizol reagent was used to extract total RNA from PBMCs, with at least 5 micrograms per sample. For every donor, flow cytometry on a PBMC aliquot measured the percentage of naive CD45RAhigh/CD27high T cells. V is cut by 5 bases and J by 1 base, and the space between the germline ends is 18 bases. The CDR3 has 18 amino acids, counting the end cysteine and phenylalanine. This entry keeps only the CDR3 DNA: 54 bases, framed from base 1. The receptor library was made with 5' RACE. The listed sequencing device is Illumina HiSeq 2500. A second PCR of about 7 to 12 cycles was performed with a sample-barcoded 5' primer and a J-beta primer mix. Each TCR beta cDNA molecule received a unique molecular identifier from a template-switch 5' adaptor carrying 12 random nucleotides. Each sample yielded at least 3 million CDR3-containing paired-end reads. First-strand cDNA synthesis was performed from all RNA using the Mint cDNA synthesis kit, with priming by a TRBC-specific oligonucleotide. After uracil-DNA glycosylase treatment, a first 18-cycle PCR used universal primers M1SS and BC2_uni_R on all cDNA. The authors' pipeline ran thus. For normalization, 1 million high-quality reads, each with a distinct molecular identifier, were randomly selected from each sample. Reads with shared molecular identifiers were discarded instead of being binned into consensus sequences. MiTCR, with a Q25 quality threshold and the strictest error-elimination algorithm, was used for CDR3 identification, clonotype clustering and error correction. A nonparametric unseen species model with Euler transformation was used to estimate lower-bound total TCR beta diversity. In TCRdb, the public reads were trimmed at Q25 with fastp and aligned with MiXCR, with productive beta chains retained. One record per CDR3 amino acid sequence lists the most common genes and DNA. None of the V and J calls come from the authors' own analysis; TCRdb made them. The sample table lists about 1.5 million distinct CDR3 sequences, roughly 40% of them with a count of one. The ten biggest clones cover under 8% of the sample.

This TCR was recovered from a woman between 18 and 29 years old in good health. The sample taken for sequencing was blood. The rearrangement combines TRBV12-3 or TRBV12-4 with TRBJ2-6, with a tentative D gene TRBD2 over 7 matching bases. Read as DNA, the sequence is TGTGCCAGCAGTCCTATGAGGGGGGGCCTTTCTGGGGCCAACGTCCTGACTTTC. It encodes CASSPMRGGLSGANVLTF.